The following is a T cell receptor beta chain sequence with its context. J was trimmed by 2 bases and V by 4 bases; bases with no gene match: 4. In germline, CDR1 is SGHRS, CDR2 YFSETQ. This CDR3 region has 14 residues. Library preparation (for TCRbeta) was performed with unique molecular identifiers. TCRdb reprocessed the PCR reads via MiXCR and lists one record per CDR3 protein. The sample has about 400,000 distinct CDR3 sequences; roughly 22% are singletons. The source of the sample is a study of T-cell reconstitution after alpha-beta-depleted transplantation in children. The specimen comprised PBMCs from the stem cell graft donor, sampled from the stem cell graft. This receptor was identified in a human donor who donated a stem cell graft to a child with acute myeloid leukemia. The chain has TRBV5-1 and TRBJ2-3; 7 positions agree with TRBD1. CDR3 sequence reads: CASSGDSPTDTQYF. As DNA, the CDR3 is TGCGCCAGCAGCGGGGACAGCCCCACAGATACGCAGTATTTT.